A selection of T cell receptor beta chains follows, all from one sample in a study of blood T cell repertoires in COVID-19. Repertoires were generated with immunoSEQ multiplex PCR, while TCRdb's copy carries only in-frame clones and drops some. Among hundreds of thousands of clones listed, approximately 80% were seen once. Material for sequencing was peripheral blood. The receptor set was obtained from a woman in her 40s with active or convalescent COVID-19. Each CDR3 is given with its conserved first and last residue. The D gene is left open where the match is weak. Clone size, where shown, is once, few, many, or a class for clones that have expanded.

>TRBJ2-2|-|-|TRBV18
TGTGCCAGCTCACCATCGGGGACCGGGGAGCTGTTTTTT
CASSPSGTGELFF
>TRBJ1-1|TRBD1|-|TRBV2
TGTGCCAGCAGTGAACAGGGGGAGTTGGGGAACACTGAAGCTTTCTTT
CASSEQGELGNTEAFF
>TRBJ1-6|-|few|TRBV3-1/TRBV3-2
TGTGCCAGCAGCCAAGCCCGGGACGGAGGGTATTCACCCCTCCACTTT
CASSQARDGGYSPLHF
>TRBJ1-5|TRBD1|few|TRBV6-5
TGTGCCAGCACTTTCATGACAGGGAATCAGCCCCAGCATTTT
CASTFMTGNQPQHF
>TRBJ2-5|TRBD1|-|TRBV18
TGTGCCAGCTCAATCCGGACAGGCGAGGAGACCCAGTACTTC
CASSIRTGEETQYF
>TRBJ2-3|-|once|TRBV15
TGTGCCACCAGCAGCAAAACCGGGACTGGTGCAGATACGCAGTATTTT
CATSSKTGTGADTQYF
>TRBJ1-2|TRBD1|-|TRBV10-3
TGTGCCATCAGGGGGGACAGGGCTAACTATGGCTACACCTTC
CAIRGDRANYGYTF
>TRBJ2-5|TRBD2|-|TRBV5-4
TGTGCCAGCAGCTTCTCGCGGGGGGTACAGGAGACCCAGTACTTC
CASSFSRGVQETQYF
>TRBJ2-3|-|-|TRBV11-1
TGTGCCAGCGCCCGAGACACACTCTTATCCACAGATACGCAGTATTTT
CASARDTLLSTDTQYF
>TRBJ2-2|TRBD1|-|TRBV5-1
TGCGCCAGCAGACTAGGACAGGCTGCGAACACCGGGGAGCTGTTTTTT
CASRLGQAANTGELFF
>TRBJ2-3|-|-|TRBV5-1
TGCGCCAGCAGCTTGGGTGGAGGGACTGCAGATACGCAGTATTTT
CASSLGGGTADTQYF
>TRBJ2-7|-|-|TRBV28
TGTGCCAGCAGTTTAACCGGGGGATCCTACGAGCAGTACTTC
CASSLTGGSYEQYF
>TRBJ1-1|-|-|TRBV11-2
TGTGCCAGCAGCTTAGACAGAAACACTGAAGCTTTCTTT
CASSLDRNTEAFF
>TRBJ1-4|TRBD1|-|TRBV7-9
TGTGCCAGTAGCCGGGGACAGGGCGAGGTATATGAAAAACTGTTTTTT
CASSRGQGEVYEKLFF
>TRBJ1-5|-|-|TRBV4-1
TGCGCCAGCAGCCAAGATACCGACACGAGGGTTCAGCCCCAGCATTTT
CASSQDTDTRVQPQHF
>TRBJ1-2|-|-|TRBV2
TGTGCCAGCAGTGTATCCAGGGAAGAGGGCTACACCTTC
CASSVSREEGYTF
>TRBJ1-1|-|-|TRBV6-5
TGTGCCAGCAGTTACTCGCGGGGGACACCGAACACTGAAGCTTTCTTT
CASSYSRGTPNTEAFF
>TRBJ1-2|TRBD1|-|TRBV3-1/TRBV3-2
TGTGCCAGCAGCCATGGGACAGGGGAGGGCTACACCTTC
CASSHGTGEGYTF
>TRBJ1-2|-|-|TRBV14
TGTGCCAGCAGCCGCTCGGGGGTTGGAAACTATGGCTACACCTTC
CASSRSGVGNYGYTF
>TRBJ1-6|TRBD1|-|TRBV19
TGTGCCAGTACCCCCGGGAGGGGGCAAAATTCACCCCTCCACTTT
CASTPGRGQNSPLHF
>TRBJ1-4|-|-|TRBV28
TGTGCCAGCAGCTACCTACAGGGCGGATCTAATGAAAAACTGTTTTTT
CASSYLQGGSNEKLFF
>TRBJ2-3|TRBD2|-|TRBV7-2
TGTGCCAGCAGCTTAGCCGGGACTAGAAGCACAGATACGCAGTATTTT
CASSLAGTRSTDTQYF
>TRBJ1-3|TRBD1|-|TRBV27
TGTGCCAGCAGTCGACAGGGTTCGGGAAACACCATATATTTT
CASSRQGSGNTIYF
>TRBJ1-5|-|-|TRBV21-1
TGTGCCAGCAGCGATAGGGACAGGCATTATAGCAATCAGCCCCAGCATTTT
CASSDRDRHYSNQPQHF
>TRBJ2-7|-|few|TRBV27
TGTGCCAGCACACTTCGGGGTGTCTCCTACGAGCAGTACTTC
CASTLRGVSYEQYF
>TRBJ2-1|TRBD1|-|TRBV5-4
TGTGCCAGCAGCTCATCCGGGACAGGGATCTTTAATGAGCAGTTCTTC
CASSSSGTGIFNEQFF
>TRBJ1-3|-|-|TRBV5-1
TGCGCCAGCAGCTTGGAATCAGGGATTTTCTCTGGAAACACCATATATTTT
CASSLESGIFSGNTIYF
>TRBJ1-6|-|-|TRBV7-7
TGTGCTAGCAGCAAACAGGTGGGCCAGCCCCTCCACTTT
CASSKQVGQPLHF
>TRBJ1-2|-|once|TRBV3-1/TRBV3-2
TGTGCCAGCAGCCTGAGATTTGTAAACAACTATGGCTACACCTTC
CASSLRFVNNYGYTF
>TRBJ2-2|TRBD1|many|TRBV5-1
TGCGCCAGCAGCTGGAGAACAGGGGATTCCGGGGAGCTGTTTTTT
CASSWRTGDSGELFF
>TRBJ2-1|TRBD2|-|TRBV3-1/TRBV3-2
TGTGCCAGCAGCCTGACTAGCGGGGGGGAGTTCTTC
CASSLTSGGEFF
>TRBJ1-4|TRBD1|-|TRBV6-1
TGTGCCAGCAGTGATCCCGGACAGGGGTCTAATGAAAAACTGTTTTTT
CASSDPGQGSNEKLFF
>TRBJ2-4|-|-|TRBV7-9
TGTGCCAGCAGCCCGCAAGATAAACGCGCCATCTTC
CASSPQDKRAIF
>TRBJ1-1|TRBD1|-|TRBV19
TGTGCCAGTAGGGGGACAGAGAACACTGAAGCTTTCTTT
CASRGTENTEAFF
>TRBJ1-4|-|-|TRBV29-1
TGCAGCGTTGAGGGTGGGGGAGGTTATGAAAAACTGTTTTTT
CSVEGGGGYEKLFF
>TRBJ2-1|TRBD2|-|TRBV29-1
TGCAGCGTTGTTGCGGGGGGACTAAGCTCCTACAATGAGCAGTTCTTC
CSVVAGGLSSYNEQFF
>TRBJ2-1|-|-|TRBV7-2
TGTGCCAGCAGCTCCCAGGGAGGCAGTGAGCAGTTCTTC
CASSSQGGSEQFF
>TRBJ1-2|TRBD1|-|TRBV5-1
TGCGCCAGCAGCCCGCCGGGACAGGGATCTAACTATGGCTACACCTTC
CASSPPGQGSNYGYTF
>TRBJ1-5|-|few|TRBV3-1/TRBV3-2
TGTGCCAGCAGCCAAGGGGATAACAGGGACGGGGGCAATCAGCCCCAGCATTTT
CASSQGDNRDGGNQPQHF
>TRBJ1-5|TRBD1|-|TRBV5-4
TGTGCCAGCAGCTTGCAGGGGGCGAGCAATCAGCCCCAGCATTTT
CASSLQGASNQPQHF
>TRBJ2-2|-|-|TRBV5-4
TGTGCCAGCAGCTTGGAGACGGGGAACACCGGGGAGCTGTTTTTT
CASSLETGNTGELFF
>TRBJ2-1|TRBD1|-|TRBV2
TGTGCCAGCAGCCCGGACAGGGGGGGTTGGAATGAGCAGTTCTTC
CASSPDRGGWNEQFF
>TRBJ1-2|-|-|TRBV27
TGTGCCAGCAGTTTATCTGGGCTTGGCTACACCTTC
CASSLSGLGYTF
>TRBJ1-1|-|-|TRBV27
TGTGCCAGCAGGCAGGCGACGGCCACTGAAGCTTTCTTT
CASRQATATEAFF
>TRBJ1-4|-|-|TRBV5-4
TGTGCCAGCAGCTTGTCATCGGCTAATGAAAAACTGTTTTTT
CASSLSSANEKLFF
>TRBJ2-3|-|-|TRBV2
TGTGCCAGCAGGGGCCTAAGCCCCACAGATACGCAGTATTTT
CASRGLSPTDTQYF
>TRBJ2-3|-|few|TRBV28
TGTGCCAGCAGCCGCAGAGGGCCAGAATTGGATACGCAGTATTTT
CASSRRGPELDTQYF
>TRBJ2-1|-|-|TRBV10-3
TGTGCCATCAGTGAGTCGGGCCTAGCGAGGCCTTACAATGAGCAGTTCTTC
CAISESGLARPYNEQFF
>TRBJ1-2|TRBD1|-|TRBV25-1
TGTGCCAGCAGTATACAGGGGGGGAGACCTGATTATGGCTACACCTTC
CASSIQGGRPDYGYTF
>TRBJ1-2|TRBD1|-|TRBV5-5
TGTGCCAGCAGCCGGGACAGGGGGGTCAGTGGCTACACCTTC
CASSRDRGVSGYTF
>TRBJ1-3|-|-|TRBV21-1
TGTGCCAGCAGCAGAGGTGAAAGAATGAGCTCTGGAAACACCATATATTTT
CASSRGERMSSGNTIYF
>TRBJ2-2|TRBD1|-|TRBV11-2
TGTGCCAGCAGCCTATCTGTAAGACAGGGGGACTTCGGGGAGCTGTTTTTT
CASSLSVRQGDFGELFF